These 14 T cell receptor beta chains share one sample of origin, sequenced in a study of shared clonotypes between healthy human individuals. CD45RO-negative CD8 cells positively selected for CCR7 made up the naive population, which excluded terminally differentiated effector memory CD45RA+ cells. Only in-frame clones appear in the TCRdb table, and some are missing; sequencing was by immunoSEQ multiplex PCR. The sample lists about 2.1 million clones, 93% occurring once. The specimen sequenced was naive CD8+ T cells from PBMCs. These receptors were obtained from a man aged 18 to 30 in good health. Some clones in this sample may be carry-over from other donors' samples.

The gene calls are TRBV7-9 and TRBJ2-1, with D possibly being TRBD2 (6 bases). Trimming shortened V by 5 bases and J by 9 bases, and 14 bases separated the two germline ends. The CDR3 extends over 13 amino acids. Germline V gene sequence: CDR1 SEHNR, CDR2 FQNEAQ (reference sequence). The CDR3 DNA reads TGTGCCAGCAGCATCGGACTAAGAAGTGAGCAGTTCTTC. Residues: CASSIGLRSEQFF.

The CDR3 bases are TGCGCCAGCAGCCAAAGCTCTAAACAGACCTACGAGCAGTACTTC. This codes for CASSQSSKQTYEQYF. V gene TRBV4-1 combines with J gene TRBJ2-7; D is unclear. Trimming left V 2 bases short and J 2 bases short, with 13 bases between. From germline, CDR1 is MGHRA and CDR2 YSYEKL. The CDR3 is made up of 15 amino acids.

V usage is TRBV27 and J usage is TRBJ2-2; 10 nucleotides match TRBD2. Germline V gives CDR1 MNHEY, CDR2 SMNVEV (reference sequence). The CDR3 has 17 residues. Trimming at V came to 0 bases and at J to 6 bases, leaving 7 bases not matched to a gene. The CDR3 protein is CASSLSLAGAFAGELFF. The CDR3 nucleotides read TGTGCCAGCAGTTTATCCCTAGCGGGAGCATTTGCCGGGGAGCTGTTTTTT.

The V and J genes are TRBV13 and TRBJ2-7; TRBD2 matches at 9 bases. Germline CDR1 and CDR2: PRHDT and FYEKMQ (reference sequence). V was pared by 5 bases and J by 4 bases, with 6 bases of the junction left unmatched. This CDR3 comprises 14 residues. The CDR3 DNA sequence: TGTGCCAGCAGCCGACTAGCGGATAATTACGAGCAGTACTTC. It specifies CASSRLADNYEQYF.

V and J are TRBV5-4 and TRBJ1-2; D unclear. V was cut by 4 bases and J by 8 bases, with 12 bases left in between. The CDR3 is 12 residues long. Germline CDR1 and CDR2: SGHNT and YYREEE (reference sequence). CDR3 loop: CASSGPKKGYTF. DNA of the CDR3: TGTGCCAGCAGCGGCCCAAAGAAGGGCTACACCTTC.

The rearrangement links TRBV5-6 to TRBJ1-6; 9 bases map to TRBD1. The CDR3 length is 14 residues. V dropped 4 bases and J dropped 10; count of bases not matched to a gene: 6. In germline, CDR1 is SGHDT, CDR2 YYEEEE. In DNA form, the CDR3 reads TGTGCCAGCAGCCTACAGGGGGCAGGATCACCCCTCCACTTT. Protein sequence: CASSLQGAGSPLHF.

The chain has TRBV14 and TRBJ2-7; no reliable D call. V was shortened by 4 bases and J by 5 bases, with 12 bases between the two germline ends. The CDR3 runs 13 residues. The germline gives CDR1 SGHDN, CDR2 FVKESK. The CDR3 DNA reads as TGTGCCAGCAGCCTCTTTAGGATCGACGAGCAGTACTTC. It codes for CASSLFRIDEQYF.

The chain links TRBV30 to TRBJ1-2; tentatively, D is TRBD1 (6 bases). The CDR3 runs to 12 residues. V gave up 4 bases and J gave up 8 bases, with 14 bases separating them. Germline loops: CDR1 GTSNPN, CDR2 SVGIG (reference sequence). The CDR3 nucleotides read TGTGCCTGGAAGGACAGCTTTGGAGGCTACACCTTC. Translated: CAWKDSFGGYTF.

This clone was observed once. CDR3 bases: TGTGCCAGCAGCAACGACCCTACACCGCGGATTTTACGCACAGATACGCAGTATTTT. Translating gives CASSNDPTPRILRTDTQYF. V is TRBV7-9 and J is TRBJ2-3; no definite D call. Trimming removed 5 bases at V and 1 base at J, with 25 bases between. This CDR3 comprises 19 residues. Per germline, CDR1 SEHNR and CDR2 FQNEAQ (reference sequence).

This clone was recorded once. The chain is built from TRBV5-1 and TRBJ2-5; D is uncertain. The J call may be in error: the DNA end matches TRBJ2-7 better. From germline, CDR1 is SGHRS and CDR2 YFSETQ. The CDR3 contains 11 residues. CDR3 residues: CASSLAHEQYF. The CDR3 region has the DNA TGCGCCAGCAGCTTGGCCCACGAGCAGTACTTC.

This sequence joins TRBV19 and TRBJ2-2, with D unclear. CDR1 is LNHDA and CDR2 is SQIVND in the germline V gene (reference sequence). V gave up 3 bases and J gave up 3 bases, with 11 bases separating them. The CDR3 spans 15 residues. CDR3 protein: CASSIYLPDTGELFF. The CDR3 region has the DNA TGTGCCAGTAGTATTTACTTACCCGACACCGGGGAGCTGTTTTTT.

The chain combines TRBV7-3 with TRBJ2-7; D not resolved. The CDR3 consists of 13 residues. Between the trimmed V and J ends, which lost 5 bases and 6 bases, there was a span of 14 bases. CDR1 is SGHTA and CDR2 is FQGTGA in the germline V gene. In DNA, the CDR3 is TGTGCCAGCAGCCGAACATTGCTGTCCGAGCAGTACTTC. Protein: CASSRTLLSEQYF.

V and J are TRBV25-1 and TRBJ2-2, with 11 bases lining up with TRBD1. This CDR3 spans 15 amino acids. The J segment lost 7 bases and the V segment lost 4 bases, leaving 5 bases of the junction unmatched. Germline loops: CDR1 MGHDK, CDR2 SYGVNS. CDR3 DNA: TGTGCCAGCAGTGTCCGGACAGGGGGCTTCGGGGAGCTGTTTTTT. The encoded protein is CASSVRTGGFGELFF.

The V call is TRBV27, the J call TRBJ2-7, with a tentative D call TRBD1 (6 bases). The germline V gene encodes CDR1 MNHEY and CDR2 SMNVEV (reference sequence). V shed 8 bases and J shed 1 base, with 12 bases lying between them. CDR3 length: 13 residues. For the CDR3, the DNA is TGTGCCAGCGCTACAGGGCTTTCCTACGAGCAGTACTTC. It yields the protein CASATGLSYEQYF.